A single sample is the source of the 10 T cell receptor beta chains below, sequenced in a study of T cells after yellow fever vaccination. TCRdb reprocessed the 5' RACE reads with MiXCR, giving one entry per CDR3 protein. The sample lists 300,000 to 450,000 distinct CDR3 sequences, around 6.5% occurring once. This sample comprised PBMCs, obtained 5 days after the yellow fever booster vaccination. All receptors derive from a man aged 30 to 39 who received the YFV17D yellow fever vaccine.

This clonotype was counted many times. The chain carries TRBV20-1 and TRBJ2-7; 11 bases map to TRBD2. J lost 0 bases, V lost 6 bases, and 1 base had no gene match. The CDR3 has 13 amino acids. Germline lookup yields CDR1 DFQATT and CDR2 SNEGSKA (reference sequence). The CDR3 region has the DNA TGCAGTGCAACTAGCGGGAGCTCCTACGAGCAGTACTTC. Protein: CSATSGSSYEQYF.

This CDR3 is CASSFAALNEQYF. The CDR3 DNA is TGCGCCAGCAGCTTTGCCGCCCTGAACGAGCAGTACTTC. The chain recombines TRBV5-1 with TRBJ2-7; D is undetermined. This CDR3 region has 13 residues. In germline, CDR1 is SGHRS, CDR2 YFSETQ. V lost 2 bases and J lost 5, with 11 bases in between.

This chain connects TRBV5-4 to TRBJ2-5; 8 nucleotides agree with TRBD1. J was trimmed by 1 base and V by 2 bases; bases with no gene match: 7. This CDR3 has 16 residues. Germline V gene lookup returns CDR1 SGHNT and CDR2 YYREEE (reference sequence). The CDR3, as DNA: TGTGCCAGCAGCTTTCTCCAGGGGGCGACCCAAGAGACCCAGTACTTC. Translation: CASSFLQGATQETQYF.

This rearrangement joins TRBV7-2 to TRBJ2-1; 7 bases align to TRBD1. In germline, CDR1 is SGHTA, CDR2 FQGNSA. Trimming at V came to 0 bases and at J to 3 bases, leaving 5 bases not matched to a gene. The CDR3 is made up of 16 amino acids. The DNA for the CDR3 is TGTGCCAGCAGCTTAGCGGTGACAGGGAGCTACAATGAGCAGTTCTTC. Translated, it gives CASSLAVTGSYNEQFF.

The gene calls are TRBV15 and TRBJ2-3, with D tentatively TRBD2 (6 bases). Germline lookup yields CDR1 LNHNV and CDR2 YYDKDF (reference sequence). With 4 bases removed from V and 2 bases from J, the gap between germline ends came to 13 bases. This CDR3 is built from 15 residues. CDR3 sequence: CATSKGLKTTDTQYF. In DNA form, the CDR3 reads TGTGCCACCAGCAAGGGACTCAAAACCACAGATACGCAGTATTTT.

This clonotype was seen more than once but under ten times. This rearrangement joins TRBV10-3 to TRBJ2-7, with D possibly being TRBD1 or TRBD2 (5 bases each). V dropped 7 bases and J dropped 5 bases, with 15 bases sitting between them. The CDR3 is made up of 13 amino acids. Per the germline V gene, CDR1 is ENHRY and CDR2 is SYGVKD. The CDR3 sequence is CAITRDGNHEQYF. The CDR3 nucleotides read TGTGCCATCACTCGGGACGGGAACCACGAGCAGTACTTC.

The sample holds many counts of this clonotype. CDR3 DNA: TGTGCCAGCAGCTTCAAGGATACGCAGTATTTT. Translation: CASSFKDTQYF. V gene TRBV5-5 combines with J gene TRBJ2-3; D unclear. Per germline, CDR1 SGHKS and CDR2 YYEKEE (reference sequence). V lost 2 bases to trimming and J lost 6 bases, with 4 bases between them. CDR3 length equals 11 residues.

The J gene is TRBJ2-1, the V gene TRBV25-1; D gene uncertain. The CDR3 is made up of 12 amino acids. Germline assignment: CDR1 MGHDK and CDR2 SYGVNS. V lost 3 bases to trimming and J lost 7 bases, with 7 bases between them. DNA of the CDR3: TGTGCCAGCAGTGAGGTGGCGAATGAGCAGTTCTTC. It specifies CASSEVANEQFF.

The chain employs TRBV21-1 and TRBJ2-3; the table names TRBD1, a call not compared with the DNA. TRBV21-1 is a documented pseudogene. The CDR3 covers 19 residues. The CDR3 region is CASRRKAERERGGTDTQYF. The CDR3 nucleotides read TGTGCCAGCAGAAGAAAGGCGGAGCGGGAGAGGGGGGGCACAGATACGCAGTATTTT.

The chain employs TRBV12-5 and TRBJ2-7; no reliable D call. This CDR3 is built from 15 residues. Germline CDR1 and CDR2: LGHNT and FRNRAP. Trimming removed 1 base from V and 3 bases from J, with 13 bases in between. Here the CDR3 DNA reads TGTGCTAGTGGTTTGGCAGCGTTGCCCTACTACGAGCAGTACTTC. Translation gives CASGLAALPYYEQYF.